This TCR beta chain was documented in a study of T cells in Graves' hyperthyroidism and ophthalmopathy (dated by TCRdb to about 2019). At the level of the whole study: Peripheral blood was sampled at the time of initial diagnosis, prior to any treatment. According to the paper, TCR Vbeta CDR3 sequencing was carried out on 135 peripheral blood samples, which came from under 50 ophthalmopathy, around 74 hyperthyroidism and about 17 progressor patients. The approximately 98 discovery patients were randomly divided into training and test sets at a 7:3 ratio. The study also compared thyroid tissue and blood T-cell repertoires from a handful of Graves' hyperthyroidism patients. TCR V-J signatures able to tell the groups apart were searched for in a discovery cohort of 100 patients, of whom over 40 had Graves' ophthalmopathy and 55 to 65 had stable Graves' hyperthyroidism. An independent validation cohort of under 20 hyperthyroidism patients and approximately 15 patients who later progressed to ophthalmopathy tested prospective prediction of ophthalmopathy. After sampling, hyperthyroidism patients received methimazole starting at 30 mg daily, and ophthalmopathy patients received high-dose intravenous methylprednisolone.

A distance of 13 bases separates the germline ends of V and J, which lose 5 bases and 2 bases respectively. CDR1 and CDR2 are read off the germline V gene as SGHNT and YENEEA. The CDR3 has 15 amino acids, counting the end cysteine and phenylalanine. Only the CDR3 portion is preserved as DNA: 45 bases, with reading frame beginning at the first base. General findings and caveats noted by the study authors: Sample size was not statistically predetermined, and investigators were not blinded to group allocation. During validation, the model predicted progression to ophthalmopathy a median of around 7 months ahead of onset, with almost 71% sensitivity and 72.22% specificity. A model built on a 13 V-J signature distinguished ophthalmopathy from stable hyperthyroidism, reaching around 90% sensitivity and approximately 83% specificity in cross-validation and 80%/75% in testing. Most expanded thyroid clonotypes (frequency above 0.001) were also detected in blood, a finding suggesting that blood repertoires may reflect thyroid immune responses.

Ophthalmopathy patients had moderately to severely active disease, with a Clinical Activity Score of 3 or more, a NOSPECS grade of 4 or more, and a disease duration of less than 3 months. Patients with uncontrolled infections, other autoimmune diseases, pregnancy or lactation were excluded. Diagnoses relied on clinical symptoms, serum thyroxine and TRAb, thyroid ultrasound and orbital computed tomography. Ficoll-Paque density gradient centrifugation was used to isolate PBMCs from about 9.4 ml of fresh peripheral blood. Total RNA was extracted with Trizol reagent, and quality was checked on an Agilent 2100 Bioanalyzer. This clonotype was seen ten or more times. Its cognate antigen has yet to be identified. No qualities accompany the bases; no much larger clone lies one base away. The TCR beta CDR3 regions were amplified from the RNA transcripts. The first round of RT-PCR for the TCR CDR3 was performed with the HTBI primer set and the Qiagen OneStep RT-PCR kit. The libraries were constructed in a second round of multiplex PCR and then size-selected and purified. Sequencing of the libraries was done on an Illumina HiSeq2000 using paired-end 100 bp reads. Per the original workflow: SOAPnuke was used to process the raw data, throwing out any read that contained adapters or uncalled bases, had a mean Phred below 15, or lacked an exact constant-primer or identifier match. COPE v1.2.5 was used to merge high-quality paired reads, and clonotypes were defined as unique nucleotide sequences. MiTCR v1.1 was used to align the clonotypes against IMGT TRBV, TRBD and TRBJ reference segments. Analysis was restricted to V-J combinations with a frequency above 0.0001, which covered about 99% of repertoires. A TCS score was defined as the ratio of F50 (clonal expansion) to E x V (chaos), with BLOSUM62-based TCRdist applied between CDR3 peptides within each V-J. Welch's t-statistics and random forest reduced roughly 500 V-J features to 10 to 15, which were used in a naive Bayes classifier (R e1071). TCRdb applied fastp at Q25 and MiXCR to the public reads, then kept only in-frame beta chains. Every distinct CDR3 protein forms one entry, paired with its most common genes and DNA. The V and J calls reflect TCRdb's pipeline rather than the authors' work. The sample includes about 400,000 distinct CDR3 sequences, with about an eighth observed a single time. The ten top clones hold approximately 27% of the sample.

This TCR was sampled from a man between 45 and 60 years old with Graves' ophthalmopathy. The specimen sequenced was blood. The V and J genes are TRBV11-3 and TRBJ1-5, with a weak D call of TRBD1 (6 bases match). The sequence in DNA is TGTGCCAGCAGCCCCGGACAGAGGCGCAATCAGCCCCAGCATTTT. The resulting protein is CASSPGQRRNQPQHF.